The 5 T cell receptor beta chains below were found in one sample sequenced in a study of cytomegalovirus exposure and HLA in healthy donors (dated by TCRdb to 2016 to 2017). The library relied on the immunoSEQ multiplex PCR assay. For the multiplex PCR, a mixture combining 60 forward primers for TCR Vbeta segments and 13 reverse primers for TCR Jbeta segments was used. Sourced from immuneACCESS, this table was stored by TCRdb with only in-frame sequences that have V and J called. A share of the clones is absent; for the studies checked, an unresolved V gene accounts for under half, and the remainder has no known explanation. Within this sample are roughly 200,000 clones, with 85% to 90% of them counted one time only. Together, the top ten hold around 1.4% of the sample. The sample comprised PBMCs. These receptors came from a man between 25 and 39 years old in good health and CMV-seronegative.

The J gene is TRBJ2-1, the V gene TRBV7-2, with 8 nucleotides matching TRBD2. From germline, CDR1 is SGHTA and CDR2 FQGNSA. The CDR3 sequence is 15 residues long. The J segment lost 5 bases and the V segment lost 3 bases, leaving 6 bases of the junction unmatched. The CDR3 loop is CASSFGGAPNNEQFF. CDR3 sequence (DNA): TGTGCCAGCAGCTTCGGGGGGGCGCCGAACAATGAGCAGTTCTTC.

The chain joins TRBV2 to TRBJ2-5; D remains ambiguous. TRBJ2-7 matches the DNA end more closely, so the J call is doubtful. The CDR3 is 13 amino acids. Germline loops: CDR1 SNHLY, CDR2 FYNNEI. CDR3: CASNPTVRYEQYF. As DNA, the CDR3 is TGTGCCAGCAACCCTACAGTCCGGTACGAGCAGTACTTC.

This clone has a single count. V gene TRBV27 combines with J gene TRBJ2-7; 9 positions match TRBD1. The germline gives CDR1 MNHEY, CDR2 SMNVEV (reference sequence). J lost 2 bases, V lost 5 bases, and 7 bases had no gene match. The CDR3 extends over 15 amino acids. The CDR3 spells CASSATGQGTYEQYF. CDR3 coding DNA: TGTGCCAGCAGTGCAACGGGACAGGGTACCTACGAGCAGTACTTC.

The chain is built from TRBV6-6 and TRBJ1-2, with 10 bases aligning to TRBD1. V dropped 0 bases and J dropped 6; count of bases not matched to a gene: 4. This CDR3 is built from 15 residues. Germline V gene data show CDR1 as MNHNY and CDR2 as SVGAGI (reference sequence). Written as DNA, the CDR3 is TGTGCCAGCAGTTACTCGGGGGACAGGGGAGATGGCTACACCTTC. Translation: CASSYSGDRGDGYTF.

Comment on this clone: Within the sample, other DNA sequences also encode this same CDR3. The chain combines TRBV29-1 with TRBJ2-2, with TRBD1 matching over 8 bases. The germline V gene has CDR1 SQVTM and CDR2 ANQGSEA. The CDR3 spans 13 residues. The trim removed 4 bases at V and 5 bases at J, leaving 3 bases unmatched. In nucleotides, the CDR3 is TGCAGCGTTGGGACAGGGCGGACCGGGGAGCTGTTTTTT. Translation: CSVGTGRTGELFF.